The sequence of this TCR beta chain was determined in a study of T cell responses to AZD1222 COVID-19 vaccine. As for the study in general: Second-dose schedules of about 4 or about 12 weeks were combined.

J lost 4 bases, V lost 3 bases, and 5 bases had no gene match. The CDR3 contains 16 residues. The germline V gene has CDR1 SGHKS and CDR2 YYEKEE (reference sequence). General study points: At study baseline, merely six AZD1222 recipients were seropositive. Breadth and depth of Spike-specific TCRs rose after two AZD1222 doses. Among the donors, most were white British and more were female, and clonal diversity was possibly underestimated.

This clone was detected once. Its matching antigen is unknown. Libraries were prepared by immunoSEQ multiplex PCR; TCRdb keeps only in-frame clonotypes and omits some of them. Counted here are about 94,000 clones, about 88% occurring once; the ten biggest clones make up 13%. Here the sequenced sample was peripheral blood, taken on day 0 of AZD1222 vaccination. This chain joins TRBV5-5 and TRBJ2-2; TRBD1 aligns across 11 bases. The receptor comes from an adult in good health. This chain's CDR3 is CASSWGQGVTTGELFF. The CDR3 coding sequence is TGTGCCAGCAGCTGGGGACAGGGGGTGACCACCGGGGAGCTGTTTTTT. Full variable domain (missing parts from reference TRBV5-5 and TRBJ2-2): DAGVTQSPTHLIKTRGQQVTLRCSPISGHKSVSWYQQVLGQGPQFIFQYYEKEERGRGNFPDRFSARQFPNYSSELNVNALLLGDSALYLCASSWGQGVTTGELFFGEGSRLTVL.